This T cell receptor (beta chain) was sequenced in a study of molecular identifiers for immune sequencing clone quantification. General observations from the study: Spiked Jurkat TCR RNA equal to one cell could reportedly be picked out among one million naive cells. Highly expanded clones may be undercounted when identical TCR molecules share barcodes.

The germline CDR1 and CDR2 sequences are DFQATT and SNEGSKA (reference sequence). The J segment lost 3 bases and the V segment lost 0 bases, leaving 5 bases of the junction unmatched. CDR3 length: 14 residues. In its sample, this clonotype was seen many times. Its specificity is not known. One entry per CDR3 protein results from TCRdb running MiXCR on the PCR reads. The profile covers about half a million distinct CDR3 sequences, with over 20% appearing a single time and approximately 0.84% taken by the ten largest. Sorting isolated naive CD8 T cells as CD8+CD4-CCR7+CD45RA+ events. Sequencing was performed on naive CD8+ T cells from blood, with Jurkat cell RNA spiked in. Indicated subset: FACS-sorted CD8+CD4-CCR7+CD45RA+ naive T cells. This TCR derives from a human donor in good health. Some libraries in this study had Jurkat cell RNA spiked in. The gene calls are TRBV20-1 and TRBJ2-7, with 7 bases identical to TRBD2. This chain's CDR3 is CSARDLAESYEQYF. For the CDR3, the DNA is TGCAGTGCTAGAGATCTAGCGGAAAGCTACGAGCAGTACTTC.